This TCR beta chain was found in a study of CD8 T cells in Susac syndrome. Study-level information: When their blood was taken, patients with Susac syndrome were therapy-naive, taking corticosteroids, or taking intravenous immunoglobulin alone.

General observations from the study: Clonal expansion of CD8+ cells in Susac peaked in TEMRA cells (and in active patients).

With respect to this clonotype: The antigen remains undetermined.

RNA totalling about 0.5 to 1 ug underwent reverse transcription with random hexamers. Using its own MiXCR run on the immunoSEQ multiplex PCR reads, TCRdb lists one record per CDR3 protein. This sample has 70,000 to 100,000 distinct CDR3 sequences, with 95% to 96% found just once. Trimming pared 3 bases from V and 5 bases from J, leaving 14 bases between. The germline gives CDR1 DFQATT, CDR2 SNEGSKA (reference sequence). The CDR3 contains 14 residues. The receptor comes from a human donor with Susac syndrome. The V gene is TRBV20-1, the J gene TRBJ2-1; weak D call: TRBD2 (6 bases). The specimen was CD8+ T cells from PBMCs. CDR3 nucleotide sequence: TGCAGTGCTAGGGGACTCCGGGACCACAATGAGCAGTTCTTC. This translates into CSARGLRDHNEQFF.